The clone carrying this T cell receptor beta chain was counted at least ten times. V lost 5 bases and J lost 3; bases outside the gene matches: 4. This CDR3 has 13 amino acids. Germline V gives CDR1 LGHDT, CDR2 YNNKEL (reference sequence). Barcoded TCR alpha and TCR beta cDNA libraries with UMIs came from 5'RACE using constant-segment primers. TCRdb re-called the 5' RACE reads with MiXCR, one entry per CDR3 protein. The repertoire holds around 450,000 distinct CDR3 sequences, with 24% as singletons. This specimen comes from a study of T-cell memory formation after mild COVID-19. In the study overall: Most TCR clusters belonged to a single donor.

The chain joins TRBV3-1 to TRBJ2-7; 7 bases map to TRBD2. Material: PBMCs or a T cell subset sorted from them (not recorded which). This clonotype was sampled from an adult woman who had mild COVID-19 (a few samples of this study predate the infection). Cell type and time point are not known. CDR3 protein: CASSGGGNYEQYF. CDR3 DNA: TGTGCCAGCAGCGGGGGGGGAAACTACGAGCAGTACTTC.